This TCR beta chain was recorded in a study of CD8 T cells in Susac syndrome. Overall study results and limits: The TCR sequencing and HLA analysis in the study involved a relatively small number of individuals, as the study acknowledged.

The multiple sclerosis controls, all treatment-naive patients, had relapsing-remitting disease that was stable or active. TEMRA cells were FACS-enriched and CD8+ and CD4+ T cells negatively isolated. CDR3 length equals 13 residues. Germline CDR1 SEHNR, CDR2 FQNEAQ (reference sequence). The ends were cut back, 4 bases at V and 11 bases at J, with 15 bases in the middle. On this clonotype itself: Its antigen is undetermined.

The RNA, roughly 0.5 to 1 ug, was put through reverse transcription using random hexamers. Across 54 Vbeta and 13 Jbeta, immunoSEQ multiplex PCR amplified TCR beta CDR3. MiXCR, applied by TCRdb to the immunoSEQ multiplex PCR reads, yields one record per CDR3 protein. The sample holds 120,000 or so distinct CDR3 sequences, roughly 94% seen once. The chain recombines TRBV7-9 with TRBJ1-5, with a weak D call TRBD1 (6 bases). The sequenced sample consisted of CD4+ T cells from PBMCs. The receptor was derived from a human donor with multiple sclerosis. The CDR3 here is CASSSGQGLAQHF. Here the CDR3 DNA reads TGTGCCAGCAGCTCGGGGCAGGGGCTGGCCCAGCATTTT.